Below, one TCR beta chain is given with its context. Antigen specificity is unknown. Using immunoSEQ multiplex PCR, the repertoire was profiled, and TCRdb retains in-frame clones only, with some absent. The sample carries 1 million to 1.3 million clones, about four fifths recorded once. These data are taken from a study of shared clonotypes between healthy human individuals. Study-level information: Two women and a few men aged 18 to 49 made up the donors. Study results and caveats: Clonotypes shared by all four sorted-subset donors had higher generation probabilities than non-shared clonotypes.

The donor cohort consisted entirely of Caucasian adults residing in Nashville, Tennessee. This CDR3 has 16 residues. V lost 0 bases to trimming and J lost 0 bases, with 10 bases between them. Germline loops: CDR1 SGHRS, CDR2 YFSETQ. Input material: memory CD4+ T cells from PBMCs. Regarding subset: CD45RA-negative fraction. The chain uses TRBV5-1 and TRBJ2-1; D not resolved. The clonotype was recovered from a man aged 18 to 29 in good health. Some clones in this sample may be carry-over from other donors' samples. The CDR3 is CASSLAGLDSYNEQFF. The CDR3, as DNA: TGCGCCAGCAGCTTGGCCGGGCTGGACTCCTACAATGAGCAGTTCTTC. Full variable domain (remainder filled in from reference TRBV5-1 and TRBJ2-1): KAGVTQTPRYLIKTRGQQVTLSCSPISGHRSVSWYQQTPGQGLQFLFEYFSETQRNKGNFPGRFSGRQFSNSRSEMNVSTLELGDSALYLCASSLAGLDSYNEQFFGPGTRLTVL.